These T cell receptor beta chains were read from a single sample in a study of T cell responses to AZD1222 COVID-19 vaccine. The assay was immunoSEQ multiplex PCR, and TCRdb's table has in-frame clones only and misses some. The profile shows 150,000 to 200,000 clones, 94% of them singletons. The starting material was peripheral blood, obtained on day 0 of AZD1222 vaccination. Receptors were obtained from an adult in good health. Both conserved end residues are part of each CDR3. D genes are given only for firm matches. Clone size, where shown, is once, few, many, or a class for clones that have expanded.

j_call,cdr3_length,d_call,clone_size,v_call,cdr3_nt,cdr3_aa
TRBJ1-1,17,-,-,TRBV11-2,TGTGCCAGCAGCTTAGTCTTTTCTGGAGAGGGGTCCACTGAAGCTTTCTTT,CASSLVFSGEGSTEAFF
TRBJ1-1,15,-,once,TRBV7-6,TGTGCCAGCAGCTTATCGTCGGACGGGTACACTGAAGCTTTCTTT,CASSLSSDGYTEAFF
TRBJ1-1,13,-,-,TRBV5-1,TGCGCCAGCAGTCTAATACACCTAACTGAAGCTTTCTTT,CASSLIHLTEAFF
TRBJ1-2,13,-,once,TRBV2,TGTGCCACAGCGAGGGACGGGAACTATGGCTACACCTTC,CATARDGNYGYTF
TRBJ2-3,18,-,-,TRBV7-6,TGTGCCAGCAGCTTAGGAGTCCCAATCGGATTATTTTCGGGTACGCAGTATTTT,CASSLGVPIGLFSGTQYF
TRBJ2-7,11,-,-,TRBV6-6,TGTGCCAGCAGTTACTATAACGAGCAGTACTTC,CASSYYNEQYF
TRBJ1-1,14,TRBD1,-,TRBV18,TGTGCCAGCTCGGGGACAGGGGAGGGGACTGAAGCTTTCTTT,CASSGTGEGTEAFF
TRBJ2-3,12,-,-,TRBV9,TGTGCCAGCAGCGTCCTTTTTGATACGCAGTATTTT,CASSVLFDTQYF
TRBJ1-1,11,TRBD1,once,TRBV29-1,TGCAGCGTGGCCAGGGACAGGGAAGCTTTCTTT,CSVARDREAFF
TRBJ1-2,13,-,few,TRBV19,TGTGCCAGTACCCAACCACAGGGCTATGGCTACACCTTC,CASTQPQGYGYTF